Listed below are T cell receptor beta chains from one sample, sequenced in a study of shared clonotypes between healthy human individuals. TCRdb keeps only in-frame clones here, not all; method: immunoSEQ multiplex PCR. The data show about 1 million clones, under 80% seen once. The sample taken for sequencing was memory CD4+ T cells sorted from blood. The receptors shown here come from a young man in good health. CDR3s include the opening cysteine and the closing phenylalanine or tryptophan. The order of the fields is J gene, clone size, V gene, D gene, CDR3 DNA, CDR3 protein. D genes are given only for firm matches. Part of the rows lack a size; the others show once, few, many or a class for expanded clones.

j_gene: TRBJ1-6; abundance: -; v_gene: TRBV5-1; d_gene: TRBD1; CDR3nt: TGCGCCAGCAGCTTGTCCCGGGACAGGGGTTCACCCCTCCACTTT; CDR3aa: CASSLSRDRGSPLHF
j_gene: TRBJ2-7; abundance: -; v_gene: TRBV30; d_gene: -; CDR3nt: TGTGCCTGGAGGTCGGGACAATGGGGTTACGAGCAGTACTTC; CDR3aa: CAWRSGQWGYEQYF
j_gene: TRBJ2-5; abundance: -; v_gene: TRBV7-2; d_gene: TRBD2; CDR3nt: TGTGCCAGCAGCTTAGGGACTAGCGGGGGGTGGGAGACCCAGTACTTC; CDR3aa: CASSLGTSGGWETQYF
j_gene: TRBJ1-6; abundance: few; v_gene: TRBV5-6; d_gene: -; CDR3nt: TGTGCCAGCAGCTTGCGGCCAGGGAATTCACCCCTCCACTTT; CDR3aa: CASSLRPGNSPLHF
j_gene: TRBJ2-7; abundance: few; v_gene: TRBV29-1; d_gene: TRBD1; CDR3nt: TGCAGCGTGAAAAGAGACAGGGGGCTAGGGTACGAGCAGTACTTC; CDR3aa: CSVKRDRGLGYEQYF
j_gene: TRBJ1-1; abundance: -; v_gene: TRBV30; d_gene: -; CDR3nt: TGTGCCTGCTTCCCGAACACTGAAGCTTTCTTT; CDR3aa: CACFPNTEAFF
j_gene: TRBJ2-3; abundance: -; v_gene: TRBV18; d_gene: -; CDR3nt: TGTGCCAGCTCACCCCCAGGTGCCCGCACAGATACGCAGTATTTT; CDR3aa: CASSPPGARTDTQYF
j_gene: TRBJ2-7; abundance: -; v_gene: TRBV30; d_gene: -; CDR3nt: TGTGCCTGGAGTTTGGCGCCCTCCTACGAGCAGTACTTC; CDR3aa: CAWSLAPSYEQYF
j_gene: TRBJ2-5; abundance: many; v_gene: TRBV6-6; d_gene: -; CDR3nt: TGTGCCAGCAGTTTTGACTATAGCGGGACCCAGTACTTC; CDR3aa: CASSFDYSGTQYF
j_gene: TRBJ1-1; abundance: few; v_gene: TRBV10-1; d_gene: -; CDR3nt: TGCGCCAGCCAGCCGGGAAGGGGAACTGAAGCTTTCTTT; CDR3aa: CASQPGRGTEAFF
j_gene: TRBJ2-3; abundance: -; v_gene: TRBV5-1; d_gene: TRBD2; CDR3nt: TGCGCCAGCAGCTTCCTAGCGGGTGGGGGAGATACGCAGTATTTT; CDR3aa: CASSFLAGGGDTQYF
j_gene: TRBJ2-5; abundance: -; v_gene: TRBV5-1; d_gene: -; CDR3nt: TGCGCCAGCACCCGTTATCAGGGGGGCCAAGAGACCCAGTACTTC; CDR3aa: CASTRYQGGQETQYF
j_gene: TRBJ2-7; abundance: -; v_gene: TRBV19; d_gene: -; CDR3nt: TGTGCCAGTAGTATGGACGGTACCCCCTCCGAGCAGTACTTC; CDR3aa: CASSMDGTPSEQYF
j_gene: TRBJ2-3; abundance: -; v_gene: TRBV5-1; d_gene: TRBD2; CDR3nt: TGCGCCAGCATCAGAAGCGGGAAAAACACAGATACGCAGTATTTT; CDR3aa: CASIRSGKNTDTQYF
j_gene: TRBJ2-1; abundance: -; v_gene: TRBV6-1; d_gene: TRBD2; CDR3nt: TGTGCCAGCAGTGAAGCCGGGGGGGCCGGGGCGGTCAATGAGCAGTTCTTC; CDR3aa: CASSEAGGAGAVNEQFF
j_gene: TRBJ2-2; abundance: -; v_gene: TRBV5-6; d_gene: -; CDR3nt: TGTGCCAGCAGCTTAACCTTCGGGCCCCTAGGGAACACCGGGGAGCTGTTTTTT; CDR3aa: CASSLTFGPLGNTGELFF
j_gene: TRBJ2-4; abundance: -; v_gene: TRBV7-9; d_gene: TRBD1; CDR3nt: TGTGCCAGCAGCTTGGGACAGCTCCAAAACATTCAGTACTTC; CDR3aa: CASSLGQLQNIQYF
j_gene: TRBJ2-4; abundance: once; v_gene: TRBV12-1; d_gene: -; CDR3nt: TGTGCCAGCAGCCCCTTAGCGGGAGGCCCAAAAGGAGCCAACAAAAACATTCAGTACTTC; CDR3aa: CASSPLAGGPKGANKNIQYF
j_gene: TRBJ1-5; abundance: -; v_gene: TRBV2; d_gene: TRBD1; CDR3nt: TGTGCCGGAAAAAAGGACAGGGGGAATCAGCCCCAGCATTTT; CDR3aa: CAGKKDRGNQPQHF
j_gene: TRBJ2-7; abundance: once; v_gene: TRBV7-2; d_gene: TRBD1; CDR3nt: TGTGCCAGCAGCCGCGGGGACAGGGGCGACGAGCAGTACTTC; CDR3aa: CASSRGDRGDEQYF